The next 30 T cell receptor beta chains were all read from a single sample in a study of T cells in Graves' hyperthyroidism and ophthalmopathy. Template material for amplifying TCR beta CDR3 regions consisted of RNA transcripts. First-round RT-PCR with HTBI primers amplified the TCR CDR3 region. Each CDR3 protein is one row after TCRdb ran MiXCR on the multiplex PCR reads. The table shows fewer than 300,000 distinct CDR3 sequences, with around 25% occurring only once. The sample comprised blood. The receptors here all came from a man in his forties with Graves' hyperthyroidism that later progressed to Graves' ophthalmopathy.

This sequence joins TRBV7-3 and TRBJ2-5; the match to TRBD2 covers 10 bases. CDR3 length: 15 amino acids. Germline V gene data show CDR1 as SGHTA and CDR2 as FQGTGA. With V trimmed by 2 bases and J by 5 bases, 5 bases remained unmatched. The CDR3 reads CASSLQAGGLETQYF. CDR3 coding DNA: TGTGCCAGCAGCTTACAAGCGGGAGGGTTGGAGACCCAGTACTTC.

The table lists this clonotype with many counts. The V call is TRBV29-1, the J call TRBJ1-1; D call uncertain. Germline values: CDR1 SQVTM, CDR2 ANQGSEA. V was clipped by 7 bases and J by 0 bases, with 3 bases between them. The CDR3 runs to 10 residues. DNA of the CDR3: TGCAGCGCTGTGAACACTGAAGCTTTCTTT. Its protein product is CSAVNTEAFF.

This clonotype was seen more than once but under ten times. The CDR3 region is CASTVNNQPQHF. The CDR3 DNA reads as TGTGCCAGCACAGTTAACAATCAGCCCCAGCATTTT. The rearrangement links TRBV28 to TRBJ1-5; D ambiguous. The V end lost 7 bases, the J end lost 3 bases, and 7 bases lay between the germline ends. Germline V lookup: CDR1 MDHEN, CDR2 SYDVKM. CDR3 length: 12 residues.

This clonotype appeared many times. The chain uses TRBV6-1 and TRBJ1-2; 8 bases map to TRBD1. The V gene's germline CDR1 is MNHNS and CDR2 SASEGT. CDR3 length equals 15 residues. V lost 6 bases and J lost 4; bases outside the gene matches: 10. The CDR3 bases are TGTGCCAGCAGCAGGGGAAAGACAGGGGCCTATGGCTACACCTTC. This sequence encodes CASSRGKTGAYGYTF.

Many counts were recorded for this clonotype. CDR3 coding DNA: TGTGCCAGCAGCCAAGGGACACCGCGGGCTTGGAACACTGAAGCTTTCTTT. Residues: CASSQGTPRAWNTEAFF. The rearrangement joins TRBV9 to TRBJ1-1, with D perhaps TRBD1 (6 bases). V lost 4 bases and J lost 1, with 20 bases in between. Germline loops: CDR1 SGDLS, CDR2 YYNGEE. The CDR3 extends over 17 amino acids.

The chain is built from TRBV20-1 and TRBJ1-1; perhaps TRBD1 as D (5 bases). The V end lost 1 base, the J end lost 1 base, and 13 bases lay between the germline ends. CDR1 is DFQATT, CDR2 SNEGSKA, per germline (reference sequence). The CDR3 spans 15 residues. CDR3 region: CSARVPGRRNTEAFF. CDR3 sequence (DNA): TGCAGTGCTAGAGTTCCGGGACGCCGGAACACTGAAGCTTTCTTT.

At least ten counts were recorded for this clonotype. V gene TRBV12-3 or TRBV12-4 combines with J gene TRBJ2-5; TRBD1 or TRBD2 may be the D gene (6 bases each). The CDR3 totals 15 residues. V was clipped by 5 bases and J by 4 bases, with 17 bases between them. The DNA of the CDR3 is TGTGCCAGCAGTCCGGGCGGAGGAGGGGGAGAGACCCAGTACTTC. As protein: CASSPGGGGGETQYF.

This clonotype was recorded many times. This chain links TRBV12-3 or TRBV12-4 with TRBJ1-1; D gene uncertain. The CDR3 sequence is 14 residues long. V shed 1 base and J shed 0 bases, with 6 bases lying between them. The CDR3: CASSLGHLNTEAFF. The CDR3 nucleotides are TGTGCCAGCAGTTTAGGGCACCTGAACACTGAAGCTTTCTTT.

This clonotype was counted ten times or more. The V and J genes are TRBV11-1 and TRBJ2-7; 9 positions agree with TRBD2. The CDR3 totals 17 residues. CDR1 and CDR2 from the germline V gene are SGHAT and FQDESV (reference sequence). V shed 1 base, J shed 0 bases, and the junction held 7 bases outside the gene matches. The CDR3 protein is CASSLGGTSKISYEQYF. The CDR3 bases are TGTGCCAGCAGCTTAGGGGGGACTAGCAAGATCTCCTACGAGCAGTACTTC.

This clonotype occurred many times. A much larger clone lies one base from this, so it may be a read error. The conserved final phenylalanine or tryptophan is absent from the CDR3, which likely points to a read error. The genes are TRBV28 and TRBJ1-2, with D possibly being TRBD1 (5 bases). With 3 bases removed from V and 7 bases from J, the gap between germline ends came to 12 bases. The CDR3 is made up of 13 amino acids. Germline V gives CDR1 MDHEN, CDR2 SYDVKM. CDR3 sequence (DNA): TGTGCCAGCAGTTTCGGTCGACAGTTTGGCTACACCCTC. This gives the protein CASSFGRQFGYTL.

The CDR3: CASSRAGGRIGEQYF. As DNA, the CDR3 is TGTGCCAGTAGCCGGGCGGGAGGAAGGATCGGCGAGCAGTACTTC. The chain recombines TRBV19 with TRBJ2-7; 8 nucleotides agree with TRBD2. The CDR3 runs to 15 residues. The V segment lost 6 bases and the J segment 6 bases; nucleotides outside the gene matches: 13. CDR1 is LNHDA, CDR2 SQIVND, per germline (reference sequence). The full variable domain, in which reference TRBV19 and TRBJ2-7 provide the parts outside the CDR3, is DGGITQSPKYLFRKEGQNVTLSCEQNLNHDAMYWYRQDPGQGLRLIYYSQIVNDFQKGDIAEGYSVSREKKESFPLTVTSAQKNPTAFYLCASSRAGGRIGEQYFGPGTRLTVT.

V usage is TRBV6-1 and J usage is TRBJ2-5, with D possibly matching TRBD1 (6 bases). The CDR3 consists of 15 residues. The V end lost 6 bases, the J end lost 1 base, and 15 bases lay between the germline ends. The germline V gene encodes CDR1 MNHNS and CDR2 SASEGT. The chain's CDR3 is CASSGLRGIQETQYF. The CDR3 bases are TGTGCCAGCAGCGGCTTGAGGGGGATCCAAGAGACCCAGTACTTC.

This chain links TRBV6-2 or TRBV6-3 with TRBJ2-2; 9 positions agree with TRBD1. Germline V gives CDR1 MNHEY, CDR2 SVGEGT. The CDR3 loop spans 14 amino acids. V dropped 2 bases and J dropped 7; count of bases not matched to a gene: 2. In DNA form, the CDR3 reads TGTGCCAGCAGTTACGACAGGGGGATCGGGGAGCTGTTTTTT. As protein: CASSYDRGIGELFF.

This clonotype was seen repeatedly, ten times or more. The CDR3 reads CASSYSRGFGGRAWNEQFF. The CDR3 bases are TGTGCCAGCAGTTACTCGAGAGGCTTCGGCGGGAGGGCCTGGAATGAGCAGTTCTTC. This sequence joins TRBV6-5 and TRBJ2-1; 9 bases map to TRBD2. V lost 0 bases to trimming and J lost 7 bases; unmatched junction nucleotides: 16. The CDR3 contains 19 residues. From germline, CDR1 is MNHEY and CDR2 SVGAGI.

This clonotype appeared many times. Here the CDR3 DNA reads TGCAGCGCCGGACAGGGTTTGAATCAGCCCCAGCATTTT. This gives the protein CSAGQGLNQPQHF. The chain joins TRBV29-1 to TRBJ1-5; 8 bases are shared with TRBD1. The germline V gene encodes CDR1 SQVTM and CDR2 ANQGSEA. The CDR3 contains 13 residues. J was trimmed by 4 bases and V by 7 bases; bases with no gene match: 6.

This clonotype has a count of ten or more. The chain uses TRBV9 and TRBJ2-7; D is possibly TRBD2 (7 bases). V shed 3 bases and J shed 2 bases, with 15 bases lying between them. The CDR3 covers 15 residues. Germline V gene data show CDR1 as SGDLS and CDR2 as YYNGEE. CDR3 in amino acids: CASSEGGGITYEQYF. As DNA, the CDR3 is TGTGCCAGCAGCGAAGGGGGGGGTATTACCTACGAGCAGTACTTC.

This clonotype has at least ten counts. The V call is TRBV20-1, the J call TRBJ1-3; no definite D call. V shed 0 bases and J shed 0 bases, with 6 bases lying between them. Germline CDR1 DFQATT, CDR2 SNEGSKA (reference sequence). This CDR3 spans 14 amino acids. The chain's CDR3 is CSARDAHSGNTIYF. The CDR3 DNA is TGCAGTGCTAGAGATGCCCACTCTGGAAACACCATATATTTT.

There are many counts of this clonotype. This chain links TRBV18 with TRBJ1-6; 8 bases map to TRBD1. V shed 3 bases, J shed 7 bases, and the junction held 5 bases outside the gene matches. In germline, CDR1 is KGHSH, CDR2 LQKENI. The CDR3 has 15 amino acids. The chain's CDR3 is CASSPGTGLNSPLHF. The CDR3 coding sequence is TGTGCCAGCTCACCCGGGACAGGATTAAATTCACCCCTCCACTTT.

The rearrangement joins TRBV28 to TRBJ1-1; no clear D gene. The ends were cut back, 7 bases at V and 5 bases at J, with 14 bases in the middle. The CDR3 runs 13 residues. The germline V gene has CDR1 MDHEN and CDR2 SYDVKM. CDR3 in amino acids: CASITGGVTEAFF. The CDR3 coding sequence is TGTGCCAGCATCACCGGCGGCGTGACTGAAGCTTTCTTT.

The sample holds many counts of this clonotype. The chain carries TRBV28 and TRBJ1-2; no reliable D call. This CDR3 is 13 amino acids long. Looked up from germline, CDR1 is MDHEN and CDR2 is SYDVKM. With 4 bases removed from V and 5 bases from J, the gap between germline ends came to 11 bases. The CDR3 is CASSSTTRYGYTF. The CDR3 DNA is TGTGCCAGCAGTTCTACGACCCGGTATGGCTACACCTTC.

This clonotype was seen repeatedly, ten times or more. V usage is TRBV24-1 and J usage is TRBJ1-5; weak D call: TRBD1 (5 bases). Germline V gives CDR1 KGHDR, CDR2 SFDVKD. Trimming shortened V by 5 bases and J by 0 bases, and 16 bases separated the two germline ends. The CDR3 has 17 residues. CDR3 sequence: CATSAGREGYSNQPQHF. The CDR3, as DNA: TGTGCCACCAGTGCGGGGAGGGAGGGGTATAGCAATCAGCCCCAGCATTTT.

The table lists this clonotype with many counts. The CDR3 here is CASSQGFVETQYF. In DNA form, the CDR3 reads TGCGCCAGCAGCCAAGGGTTTGTAGAGACCCAGTACTTC. J is TRBJ2-5 and V is TRBV4-1, with D unclear. Germline CDR1 and CDR2: MGHRA and YSYEKL. Trimming removed 1 base from V and 4 bases from J, with 7 bases in between. This CDR3 has 13 residues.

V usage is TRBV3-1 and J usage is TRBJ1-1; D perhaps matches TRBD1 (6 bases). V was trimmed by 1 base and J by 1 base, leaving 10 bases between them. The CDR3 contains 15 residues. CDR1 is LGHDT, CDR2 YNNKEL, per germline (reference sequence). The CDR3 reads CASSQAGAGNTEAFF. The CDR3 nucleotides are TGTGCCAGCAGCCAAGCAGGGGCCGGGAACACTGAAGCTTTCTTT.

This chain joins TRBV6-2 or TRBV6-3 and TRBJ2-5, with 12 bases matching TRBD2. Germline V gene data show CDR1 as MNHEY and CDR2 as SVGEGT. This CDR3 has 16 residues. The V gene end was trimmed by 6 bases and the J gene end by 1 base; junction bases not matched to a gene: 6. The CDR3 loop reads CASRRGLAGIQETQYF. The CDR3 bases are TGTGCCAGCAGGCGAGGACTAGCGGGGATCCAAGAGACCCAGTACTTC.

The chain uses TRBV19 and TRBJ1-5; TRBD1 might be the D (5 bases). The V gene's germline CDR1 is LNHDA and CDR2 SQIVND (reference sequence). The V end was cut by 3 bases, the J end by 6 bases, with 12 bases between. The CDR3 totals 14 residues. The CDR3 region has the DNA TGTGCCAGTAGTATTGGCGGGGGAAGTCAGCCCCAGCATTTT. It is translated as CASSIGGGSQPQHF.

This chain uses TRBV28 with TRBJ1-1; D call uncertain. CDR3 length equals 13 residues. Germline V gene data show CDR1 as MDHEN and CDR2 as SYDVKM. Trimming left V 7 bases short and J 3 bases short, with 12 bases between. DNA of the CDR3: TGTGCCAGCAAAAATCTGGCGTACACTGAAGCTTTCTTT. As protein: CASKNLAYTEAFF.

This clonotype was counted a few times. J is TRBJ2-7 and V is TRBV3-1; D gene ambiguous. The CDR3 spans 14 residues. The V gene lost 1 base and the J gene lost 2 bases, with 9 bases spanning the gap. Germline V gives CDR1 LGHDT, CDR2 YNNKEL (reference sequence). The CDR3 DNA sequence: TGTGCCAGCAGCCAAGTAACGGGCACCTACGAGCAGTACTTC. This encodes CASSQVTGTYEQYF.

This clonotype has at least ten counts. The gene calls are TRBV7-6 and TRBJ2-7; D is ambiguous. Looked up from germline, CDR1 is SGHVS and CDR2 is FNYEAQ. The V end was cut by 6 bases, the J end by 6 bases, with 12 bases between. The CDR3 covers 12 residues. The DNA for the CDR3 is TGTGCCAGCAGTCCTGACTCGGGCGAGCAGTACTTC. This sequence encodes CASSPDSGEQYF. Looking up the rest from reference TRBV7-6 and TRBJ2-7 gives the full variable domain: GAGVSQSPRYKVTKRGQDVALRCDPISGHVSLYWYRQALGQGPEFLTYFNYEAQQDKSGLPNDRFSAERPEGSISTLTIQRTEQRDSAMYRCASSPDSGEQYFGPGTRLTVT.

This clonotype was picked up one time. This chain uses TRBV12-3 or TRBV12-4 with TRBJ2-7; 7 nucleotides line up with TRBD1. The CDR3 has 14 residues. J gave up 5 bases and V 5 bases, and 9 bases lay outside the gene matches. The CDR3 region has the DNA TGTGCCAGCAGTCGAACGACAGGGAGCCACGAGCAGTACTTC. Residues: CASSRTTGSHEQYF.

Regarding this clonotype: A junction boundary mismatches the germline segment, possibly from a read error. The chain recombines TRBV20-1 with TRBJ1-1; the D gene is possibly TRBD1 (6 bases). CDR3 length equals 14 residues. Germline lookup yields CDR1 DFQATT and CDR2 SNEGSKA (reference sequence). The CDR3 DNA is TGCAGTGCTACCCTCCAAGGGGGTAACACCGAAGCTTTCTTT. As protein: CSATLQGGNTEAFF.